This T cell receptor (beta chain) was sequenced for a study of blood T cells in healthy people across ages. For the second PCR, which ran for roughly 6 to 12 cycles, a sample-barcoded 5' primer and a J-beta primer mix were used. A template-switch adaptor containing 12 random nucleotides labeled each cDNA molecule. TCRdb redid the calling of the 5' RACE reads with MiXCR, one entry per CDR3 protein. Among fewer than 950,000 distinct CDR3 sequences listed, roughly 53% were seen once. The study, taken as a whole, reports: A greater number of naive CD4+ cells and higher diversity distinguished long-lived donors from aged donors. Older age went with lower TCR beta diversity per million T cells, in a roughly linear way.

Isolated per sample were at least 7 million PBMCs. Germline CDR1 is SGHAT and CDR2 is FQNNGV. The ends lost 4 bases at V and 6 bases at J; junction bases unmatched: 7. The CDR3 length is 14 residues. Comments on this clonotype: Its antigen is unidentified.

This clonotype was obtained from an elderly man in good health. The sample taken for sequencing was blood. The rearrangement links TRBV11-2 to TRBJ1-2; 8 nucleotides align to TRBD1. Written as DNA, the CDR3 is TGTGCCAGCAGCTCCACAGGGGGATCTGATGGCTACACCTTC. Translating gives CASSSTGGSDGYTF.